What follows are 27 T cell receptor beta chains derived from one specimen sequenced in a study of cytomegalovirus exposure and HLA in healthy donors. In the PCR, 60 Vbeta and 13 Jbeta primers were used. Measured with immunoSEQ multiplex PCR; TCRdb has only the in-frame clones, and not every one. This table holds some 150,000 clones, roughly 80% found once. The source material was PBMCs. Source of these receptors: a woman aged 40 to 55 in good health and CMV-seronegative.

The chain combines TRBV6-5 with TRBJ1-2; D perhaps matches TRBD1 (6 bases). V lost 6 bases and J lost 5, with 16 bases in between. The germline V gene encodes CDR1 MNHEY and CDR2 SVGAGI. CDR3 length equals 14 residues. The CDR3 region has the DNA TGTGCCAGCAGCCCTGGTGGGGGCAGTTATGGCTACACCTTC. It encodes CASSPGGGSYGYTF.

J is TRBJ2-1 and V is TRBV9, with 9 bases fitting TRBD2. CDR1 and CDR2 from the germline V gene are SGDLS and YYNGEE. V lost 3 bases, J lost 3 bases, and 7 bases stayed unmatched. The CDR3 spans 16 residues. CDR3: CASSDVLAGFYNEQFF. The CDR3 DNA reads as TGTGCCAGCAGCGACGTCCTAGCGGGATTCTACAATGAGCAGTTCTTC.

The V call is TRBV6-5, the J call TRBJ2-2, with a weak D call TRBD2 (7 bases). Trimming shortened V by 2 bases and J by 7 bases, and 17 bases separated the two germline ends. This CDR3 has 16 amino acids. Germline assignment: CDR1 MNHEY and CDR2 SVGAGI. This CDR3 reads CASSYGWGGSGGELFF. CDR3 nucleotide sequence: TGTGCCAGCAGTTACGGGTGGGGGGGCTCGGGCGGGGAGCTGTTTTTT.

This clone was seen a handful of times. This sample also contains other DNA sequences that code for the same CDR3. The rearrangement links TRBV27 to TRBJ2-5; D unclear. CDR3 length: 11 amino acids. Germline V lookup: CDR1 MNHEY, CDR2 SMNVEV (reference sequence). V lost 3 bases and J lost 5, with 4 bases in between. CDR3 coding DNA: TGTGCCAGCAGTTTCCGGGAGACCCAGTACTTC. Its translation: CASSFRETQYF.

This rearrangement joins TRBV10-3 to TRBJ1-6, with 7 positions matching TRBD1. Trimming at V came to 3 bases and at J to 10 bases, leaving 3 bases not matched to a gene. The CDR3 runs to 13 residues. The germline CDR1 and CDR2 sequences are ENHRY and SYGVKD. The CDR3 is CAISDTGVSPLHF. CDR3 DNA: TGTGCCATCAGTGACACAGGGGTATCACCCCTCCACTTT.

Written as DNA, the CDR3 is TGTGCCAGCAGATGGCAGGGTGTAGGGGGAGAGACCCAGTACTTC. Encoded protein: CASRWQGVGGETQYF. This rearrangement joins TRBV6-1 to TRBJ2-5; TRBD1 is a possible D gene (6 bases). V was cut by 6 bases and J by 4 bases, with 18 bases left in between. CDR3 size: 15 residues. Germline CDR1 reads MNHNS; CDR2 reads SASEGT.

This clone was recorded only once. V and J are TRBV28 and TRBJ2-5; D remains unclear. Germline CDR1 and CDR2: MDHEN and SYDVKM. This CDR3 is 10 amino acids long. Trimming removed 10 bases from V and 4 bases from J, with 7 bases in between. In DNA form, the CDR3 reads TGTGCCACCTTCTTAGAGACCCAGTACTTC. Translated, it gives CATFLETQYF.

The V gene is TRBV6-4, the J gene TRBJ2-1, with TRBD2 matching over 9 bases. This CDR3 comprises 15 residues. Germline CDR1 and CDR2: MRHNA and SNTAGT. V lost 3 bases to trimming and J lost 8 bases; unmatched junction nucleotides: 8. The CDR3 DNA reads as TGTGCCAGCAGTGAAGGTAGCGGGAGCTTCGATGAGCAGTTCTTC. Its translation is CASSEGSGSFDEQFF.

As for this clone: One junction end does not reproduce the germline sequence, and a read error may be involved. The rearrangement joins TRBV15 to TRBJ2-7, with D maybe TRBD2 (5 bases). This CDR3 region has 16 residues. Germline V gene lookup returns CDR1 LNHNV and CDR2 YYDKDF (reference sequence). The DNA for the CDR3 is TGTGCCACCGGCAGAGTAAGTGGAGGCCCCCCGTACGAGCAGTACTTC. This encodes CATGRVSGGPPYEQYF.

The V call is TRBV6-5, the J call TRBJ2-5; D unresolved. There are 10 residues in the CDR3. Trimming took 5 bases from V and 8 from J, leaving 6 bases between them. The V gene's germline CDR1 is MNHEY and CDR2 SVGAGI. The CDR3 reads CASSPYTQYF. CDR3 sequence (DNA): TGTGCCAGCAGTCCCTATACCCAGTACTTC.

V and J are TRBV6-4 and TRBJ2-3; 11 bases agree with TRBD2. The CDR3 spans 15 residues. V was clipped by 6 bases and J by 2 bases; unmatched bases: 4. The germline CDR1 and CDR2 sequences are MRHNA and SNTAGT. The chain's CDR3 is CASSTSGGDTDTQYF. CDR3 coding DNA: TGTGCCAGCAGCACTAGCGGGGGAGACACAGATACGCAGTATTTT.

The chain has TRBV15 and TRBJ1-1; TRBD1 might be the D (5 bases). The CDR3 is made up of 14 amino acids. Germline V gene lookup returns CDR1 LNHNV and CDR2 YYDKDF (reference sequence). V shed 2 bases and J shed 1 base, with 8 bases lying between them. CDR3: CATSRPTANTEAFF. CDR3 bases: TGTGCCACCAGCAGACCGACAGCGAACACTGAAGCTTTCTTT.

The gene calls are TRBV27 and TRBJ1-5; 8 positions match TRBD1. The CDR3 spans 13 residues. The V segment lost 4 bases and the J segment 6 bases; nucleotides outside the gene matches: 2. Germline CDR1 is MNHEY and CDR2 is SMNVEV (reference sequence). The CDR3 sequence: CASSWTGSQPQHF. As DNA, the CDR3 is TGTGCCAGCAGTTGGACAGGGAGTCAGCCCCAGCATTTT.

This chain connects TRBV9 to TRBJ2-6, with 10 bases matching TRBD1. CDR3 length equals 18 residues. V was clipped by 4 bases and J by 1 base; unmatched bases: 8. Germline CDR1 SGDLS, CDR2 YYNGEE. CDR3 nucleotide sequence: TGTGCCAGCAGCTCCCCCGGGACAGGGGTTTCTGGGGCCAACGTCCTGACTTTC. This gives the protein CASSSPGTGVSGANVLTF. Complete variable domain (other parts from reference TRBV9 and TRBJ2-6): DSGVTQTPKHLITATGQRVTLRCSPRSGDLSVYWYQQSLDQGLQFLIQYYNGEERAKGNILERFSAQQFPDLHSELNLSSLELGDSALYFCASSSPGTGVSGANVLTFGAGSRLTVL.

This chain links TRBV25-1 with TRBJ1-2; D call uncertain. V was shortened by 11 bases and J by 4 bases, with 14 bases between the two germline ends. The CDR3 consists of 12 residues. Germline V gene sequence: CDR1 MGHDK, CDR2 SYGVNS. The CDR3 bases are TGTGCCTCTGACGAGGGAGGCTATGGCTACACCTTC. Its protein product is CASDEGGYGYTF.

The chain links TRBV4-1 to TRBJ2-5, with 7 positions matching TRBD2. The V and J ends lost 0 bases and 7 bases, in that order; junction bases with no gene match: 8. Looked up from germline, CDR1 is MGHRA and CDR2 is YSYEKL. The CDR3 totals 15 residues. Here the CDR3 DNA reads TGCGCCAGCAGCCAAGAGGGCGGGAGCCTAGGGACCCAGTACTTC. This gives the protein CASSQEGGSLGTQYF.

With respect to this clone: Different DNA sequences within this sample yield the same CDR3. The J gene is TRBJ2-1, the V gene TRBV18, with 7 bases that match TRBD2. The junction had 2 bases not matched to a gene; V was cut back by 0 bases and J by 0 bases. The CDR3 has 16 amino acids. Germline lookup yields CDR1 KGHSH and CDR2 LQKENI. CDR3 amino acids: CASSPPGGSSYNEQFF. Written as DNA, the CDR3 is TGTGCCAGCTCACCACCGGGGGGGAGCTCCTACAATGAGCAGTTCTTC.

This clone has more than one count but fewer than ten. This chain's CDR3 is CASSLGGTSTNEKLFF. In DNA, the CDR3 is TGTGCCAGCAGCTTGGGTGGCACATCAACTAATGAAAAACTGTTTTTT. The J gene is TRBJ1-4, the V gene TRBV5-4; D remains ambiguous. This CDR3 is built from 16 residues. Germline CDR1 and CDR2: SGHNT and YYREEE (reference sequence). Trimming removed 0 bases from V and 0 bases from J, with 9 bases in between. Full variable domain (outside the CDR3, taken from reference TRBV5-4 and TRBJ1-4): ETGVTQSPTHLIKTRGQQVTLRCSSQSGHNTVSWYQQALGQGPQFIFQYYREEENGRGNFPPRFSGLQFPNYSSELNVNALELDDSALYLCASSLGGTSTNEKLFFGSGTQLSVL.

The chain links TRBV2 to TRBJ2-7; TRBD1 matches 11 bases. The germline V gene encodes CDR1 SNHLY and CDR2 FYNNEI. V was clipped by 8 bases and J by 6 bases; unmatched bases: 6. The CDR3 length is 13 residues. The CDR3 here is CASVYGTGGEQYF. The CDR3 bases are TGTGCCAGCGTATACGGGACAGGGGGCGAGCAGTACTTC.

The V call is TRBV28, the J call TRBJ2-7; D possibly corresponds to TRBD1 (6 bases). The CDR3 length is 16 residues. Trimming removed 4 bases at V and 1 base at J, with 17 bases between. Germline-derived CDR1 and CDR2 are MDHEN and SYDVKM. The CDR3 sequence: CASSSSRGGASYEQYF. The CDR3 DNA reads as TGTGCCAGCAGTTCCTCCCGTGGGGGCGCGTCCTACGAGCAGTACTTC.

The chain couples TRBV11-2 to TRBJ2-5, with 9 bases identical to TRBD2. The V and J ends lost 1 base and 5 bases, in that order; junction bases with no gene match: 8. This CDR3 region has 16 residues. Germline CDR1 reads SGHAT; CDR2 reads FQNNGV. The CDR3 spells CASSLAARGGIETQYF. The CDR3 nucleotides are TGTGCCAGCAGCTTAGCAGCGCGGGGGGGGATTGAGACCCAGTACTTC.

The DNA of the CDR3 is TGTGCCAGCAGCTTGGGTGCGGGGCCCTACAATGAGCAGTTCTTC. Translation gives CASSLGAGPYNEQFF. This chain joins TRBV11-2 and TRBJ2-1; possible D gene TRBD2, 6 bases. The CDR3 totals 15 residues. Germline V gene sequence: CDR1 SGHAT, CDR2 FQNNGV. The V and J ends lost 3 bases and 2 bases respectively, with 11 bases between them.

The J gene is TRBJ2-2, the V gene TRBV6-1; D may be TRBD1 (6 bases). The length of the CDR3 is 12 residues. With 11 bases removed from V and 4 bases from J, the gap between germline ends came to 11 bases. CDR1 and CDR2 from the germline V gene are MNHNS and SASEGT. In nucleotides, the CDR3 is TGTGCCGGACGAGGGGGCACCGGGGAGCTGTTTTTT. Translation: CAGRGGTGELFF.

The chain has TRBV5-1 and TRBJ2-7; TRBD2 is a possible D gene (6 bases). Germline-derived CDR1 and CDR2 are SGHRS and YFSETQ. Trimming took 4 bases from V and 2 from J, leaving 16 bases between them. The CDR3 runs 15 residues. CDR3: CASSVTPPGAYEQYF. The CDR3, as DNA: TGCGCCAGCAGCGTGACCCCCCCGGGGGCCTACGAGCAGTACTTC.

This clone appeared a few times. This chain uses TRBV5-6 with TRBJ2-1; tentatively, D is TRBD2 (6 bases). V shed 2 bases and J shed 7 bases, with 13 bases lying between them. This CDR3 region has 14 residues. Germline V gene data show CDR1 as SGHDT and CDR2 as YYEEEE. DNA for the CDR3: TGTGCCAGCAGCTTCCCGGGACTCCCAAATGAGCAGTTCTTC. It yields the protein CASSFPGLPNEQFF.

J is TRBJ1-2 and V is TRBV2; TRBD1 agrees at 7 bases. Looked up from germline, CDR1 is SNHLY and CDR2 is FYNNEI. This CDR3 has 15 amino acids. The junction had 9 bases not matched to a gene; V was cut back by 4 bases and J by 4 bases. The CDR3 nucleotides read TGTGCCAGCAGTGTTGGGACAGCCGGGACCTATGGCTACACCTTC. Protein product: CASSVGTAGTYGYTF.

This chain connects TRBV11-2 to TRBJ1-4, with TRBD1 as a possible D gene (5 bases). This CDR3 has 14 residues. V shed 6 bases and J shed 8 bases, with 16 bases lying between them. Germline CDR1 and CDR2: SGHAT and FQNNGV. The CDR3 region has the DNA TGTGCCAGCAGTCTCGGACAAATTGGGGAAAAACTGTTTTTT. This encodes CASSLGQIGEKLFF.